The next 20 T cell receptor beta chains were all read from a single sample in a study of beta chain features in type 1 diabetes (dated by TCRdb to 2017 to 2018). What the study reported, not specific to this receptor: A moderate but significant shortening of TCRB CDR3 length was observed in type 1 diabetes patients in all four CD4+ subsets.

No antigen is known for these receptors. The method behind the library was the immunoSEQ multiplex PCR assay. The entire amount of isolated RNA was reverse transcribed using the High Capacity cDNA Reverse Transcription Kit, so the sequenced TCRB transcripts were expressed ones. TCRdb holds this immuneACCESS table with in-frame rearrangements only. Some clones are missing; in checked studies, unresolved V genes explain under half, and the rest has no known cause. A total of around 150,000 clones appear in this sample, roughly 9% of them only once. The top ten clonotypes cover 0.7% of the sample. Sequencing was carried out using central memory CD4+ T cells from blood. The receptors originated from a woman aged 25 to 45 with type 1 diabetes.

This clone was detected a few times. The rearrangement links TRBV11-2 to TRBJ1-3; unclear D gene. The CDR3 runs 12 residues. Trimming cost V 8 bases and J 8 bases, with 13 bases left between them. Germline values: CDR1 SGHAT, CDR2 FQNNGV. CDR3 loop: CASLDAGDTIYF. Here the CDR3 DNA reads TGTGCCAGCCTTGACGCGGGTGACACCATATATTTT.

The rearrangement links TRBV7-8 to TRBJ2-4; no reliable D call. CDR1 SGHVS and CDR2 FQNEAQ come from the germline V gene. V was trimmed by 0 bases and J by 6 bases, leaving 6 bases between them. The CDR3 consists of 13 residues. The CDR3 sequence is CASSLAEINIQYF. DNA of the CDR3: TGTGCCAGCAGCTTAGCAGAGATAAACATTCAGTACTTC.

This clone has more than one count but fewer than ten. Other DNA variants within this sample encode the same CDR3. This CDR3 is CASSLDASGYTF. CDR3 bases: TGCGCCAGCAGCTTGGATGCGTCCGGCTACACCTTC. The V gene is TRBV5-1, the J gene TRBJ1-2; D remains unclear. The CDR3 runs 12 residues. The V end lost 0 bases, the J end lost 8 bases, and 8 bases lay between the germline ends. Germline loops: CDR1 SGHRS, CDR2 YFSETQ.

This clone was counted a few times. The chain links TRBV27 to TRBJ2-2; TRBD1 aligns across 9 bases. Germline V CDR1 and CDR2: MNHEY, SMNVEV (reference sequence). Trimming at V came to 7 bases and at J to 3 bases, leaving 6 bases not matched to a gene. This CDR3 has 15 amino acids. The CDR3 reads CASTKWDRDTGELFF. The CDR3 coding sequence is TGTGCCAGCACCAAATGGGACAGGGACACCGGGGAGCTGTTTTTT.

The V call is TRBV7-3, the J call TRBJ2-3; the D gene is possibly TRBD2 (6 bases). The CDR3 has 16 amino acids. CDR1 is SGHTA, CDR2 FQGTGA, per germline. V lost 5 bases and J lost 2, with 17 bases in between. The CDR3 protein is CASSQLGGTNTDTQYF. CDR3 in DNA: TGTGCCAGCAGCCAACTCGGCGGGACCAACACAGATACGCAGTATTTT.

The V gene is TRBV29-1, the J gene TRBJ1-1, with no clear D. V gave up 7 bases and J gave up 3 bases, with 15 bases separating them. Germline CDR1 and CDR2: SQVTM and ANQGSEA. The CDR3 is made up of 13 amino acids. The CDR3 bases are TGCAGCGCCCGGCAGGCAGTCGACACTGAAGCTTTCTTT. This sequence encodes CSARQAVDTEAFF.

This clone was counted a few times. The chain recombines TRBV27 with TRBJ1-1; 7 positions agree with TRBD1. Germline trimming cut 6 bases from V and 8 bases from J; bases unmatched to any gene: 6. CDR1 is MNHEY and CDR2 is SMNVEV in the germline V gene (reference sequence). The CDR3 consists of 12 residues. The CDR3, as DNA: TGTGCCAGCAGGACGGGACAGCTAGAAGCTTTCTTT. It encodes CASRTGQLEAFF.

The gene calls are TRBV5-4 and TRBJ2-2, with TRBD1 matching over 9 bases. V lost 4 bases, J lost 3 bases, and 7 bases stayed unmatched. Germline V gives CDR1 SGHNT, CDR2 YYREEE (reference sequence). The CDR3 has 16 residues. This CDR3 is CASSPPGTGYTGELFF. In DNA, the CDR3 is TGTGCCAGCAGCCCTCCCGGGACAGGGTACACCGGGGAGCTGTTTTTT.

The V gene is TRBV2, the J gene TRBJ2-7, with TRBD2 matching 8 bases. Trimming removed 6 bases from V and 5 bases from J; junction bases left unmatched: 9. Germline V gives CDR1 SNHLY, CDR2 FYNNEI. The CDR3 runs to 14 residues. The DNA for the CDR3 is TGTGCCAGCAGAGTAAGCGGGAGTGTCCACGAGCAGTACTTC. This sequence encodes CASRVSGSVHEQYF.

The table lists this clone with a few counts. The rearrangement uses TRBV4-2 and TRBJ2-1; the match to TRBD2 covers 8 bases. Germline CDR1 reads LGHNA; CDR2 reads YNFKEQ. V lost 0 bases, J lost 14 bases, and 9 bases stayed unmatched. This CDR3 region has 14 residues. The CDR3 region is CASSQESYGRAKFF. CDR3 DNA: TGTGCCAGCAGCCAAGAAAGTTACGGGAGGGCCAAGTTCTTC.

V usage is TRBV28 and J usage is TRBJ1-1, with unresolved D. V was trimmed by 7 bases and J by 1 base, leaving 4 bases between them. Germline V gene sequence: CDR1 MDHEN, CDR2 SYDVKM. CDR3 length: 11 residues. The CDR3 protein is CASNGNTEAFF. Here the CDR3 DNA reads TGTGCCAGCAACGGGAACACTGAAGCTTTCTTT.

The chain carries TRBV28 and TRBJ1-2, with D hard to call. Trimming took 4 bases from V and 0 from J, leaving 12 bases between them. Germline V gene lookup returns CDR1 MDHEN and CDR2 SYDVKM. There are 15 residues in the CDR3. CDR3 in DNA: TGTGCCAGCAGTTCCAGACGGAGATCTAACTATGGCTACACCTTC. Its protein product is CASSSRRRSNYGYTF.

This clone has just a few counts. This chain links TRBV21-1 with TRBJ2-7; the table's D gene call, TRBD1, was not cross checked with the DNA. TRBV21-1 is flagged as a pseudogene. The CDR3 extends over 15 amino acids. CDR3 sequence: CASSKGRTGTYEQYF. The CDR3 DNA sequence: TGTGCCAGCAGCAAAGGGAGAACAGGAACCTACGAGCAGTACTTC.

The chain couples TRBV28 to TRBJ2-7; TRBD1 matches 9 bases. This CDR3 is 15 amino acids long. CDR1 and CDR2 (germline): MDHEN, SYDVKM. Losses at the gene ends were 5 bases for V and 4 bases for J; bases not matched to a gene: 9. The CDR3 sequence: CASSPPDRGLYEQYF. CDR3 coding DNA: TGTGCCAGCAGTCCCCCGGACAGGGGTTTGTACGAGCAGTACTTC.

This clone was found a few times. The rearrangement joins TRBV7-9 to TRBJ2-7; TRBD2 matches at 7 bases. V lost 3 bases to trimming and J lost 1 base; unmatched junction nucleotides: 9. The CDR3 is 16 residues long. The germline V gene has CDR1 SEHNR and CDR2 FQNEAQ (reference sequence). The CDR3 sequence: CASSLGRASGSYEQYF. CDR3 bases: TGTGCCAGCAGCTTGGGTAGGGCTAGCGGTTCCTACGAGCAGTACTTC. The full variable domain, with the rest looked up from reference TRBV7-9 and TRBJ2-7, is DTGVSQNPRHKITKRGQNVTFRCDPISEHNRLYWYRQTLGQGPEFLTYFQNEAQLEKSRLLSDRFSAERPKGSFSTLEIQRTEQGDSAMYLCASSLGRASGSYEQYFGPGTRLTVT.

The chain has TRBV28 and TRBJ2-5; tentatively, D is TRBD2 (6 bases). The CDR3 is made up of 15 amino acids. Germline lookup yields CDR1 MDHEN and CDR2 SYDVKM. V was shortened by 5 bases and J by 1 base, with 14 bases between the two germline ends. CDR3 region: CASSLAGGLQETQYF. DNA of the CDR3: TGTGCCAGCAGTCTAGCCGGGGGACTCCAAGAGACCCAGTACTTC.

This clone has just a few counts. This rearrangement joins TRBV6-1 to TRBJ1-5, with 8 bases lining up with TRBD1. Losses at the gene ends were 2 bases for V and 5 bases for J; bases not matched to a gene: 5. Per germline, CDR1 MNHNS and CDR2 SASEGT. CDR3 length equals 15 residues. DNA of the CDR3: TGTGCCAGCAGTGAATTTTCAGGGGGCTATCAGCCCCAGCATTTT. As protein: CASSEFSGGYQPQHF.

This rearrangement joins TRBV5-1 to TRBJ1-2; maybe TRBD1 (5 bases). The CDR3 length is 13 residues. The germline V gene encodes CDR1 SGHRS and CDR2 YFSETQ. V was pared by 7 bases and J by 2 bases, with 12 bases between. The CDR3 sequence is CASAGVQNYGYTF. The DNA of the CDR3 is TGCGCCAGCGCGGGGGTCCAGAACTATGGCTACACCTTC.

The chain joins TRBV19 to TRBJ2-4; D gene ambiguous. The CDR3 is 16 amino acids. Germline V lookup: CDR1 LNHDA, CDR2 SQIVND (reference sequence). V lost 5 bases and J lost 0, with 14 bases in between. CDR3 nucleotides: TGTGCCAGTAGTGCCTTGCGTAACCTAGCCAAAAACATTCAGTACTTC. Translation gives CASSALRNLAKNIQYF.

The table lists this clone with a few counts. The V call is TRBV6-5, the J call TRBJ2-2; TRBD1 is a possible D gene (5 bases). Trimming shortened V by 2 bases and J by 3 bases, and 10 bases separated the two germline ends. The CDR3 spans 15 residues. Germline values: CDR1 MNHEY, CDR2 SVGAGI. The CDR3 loop is CASSYGAPDTGELFF. As DNA, the CDR3 is TGTGCCAGCAGTTACGGGGCACCGGACACCGGGGAGCTGTTTTTT.